The rows below give T cell receptor beta chains drawn from one sample of a study of T cell changes during pregnancy in multiple sclerosis. Method: immunoSEQ multiplex PCR; TCRdb's copy keeps in-frame clones and lacks some. The repertoire holds about 38,000 clones, with over 90% as singletons. Sequenced material: CD4+ T cells from peripheral blood mononuclear cells, taken after pregnancy. These receptors were collected from a female donor in good health, enrolled as a control in a pregnancy study. The conserved cysteine and the conserved F or W are not part of the CDR3 here. D genes are given only for firm matches.

d_call: -; v_call: TRBV30; j_call: TRBJ1-5; cdr3_length: 11; cdr3_aa: AWSVGGDQPQH
d_call: -; v_call: TRBV19; j_call: TRBJ1-1; cdr3_length: 9; cdr3_aa: ASSIYSEAF
d_call: -; v_call: TRBV19; j_call: TRBJ1-1; cdr3_length: 14; cdr3_aa: ASSIDLWGPNTEAF
d_call: -; v_call: TRBV2; j_call: TRBJ2-1; cdr3_length: 10; cdr3_aa: ASSPGPGGRF
d_call: -; v_call: TRBV19; j_call: TRBJ2-5; cdr3_length: 13; cdr3_aa: ASSIGSGTGQTQY
d_call: TRBD2; v_call: TRBV5-1; j_call: TRBJ2-3; cdr3_length: 13; cdr3_aa: ASSWTSGRSDTQY
d_call: TRBD1; v_call: TRBV19; j_call: TRBJ1-3; cdr3_length: 13; cdr3_aa: ASSPSGQGGNTIY
d_call: -; v_call: TRBV20-1; j_call: TRBJ2-5; cdr3_length: 9; cdr3_aa: SARYLETQY
d_call: -; v_call: TRBV29-1; j_call: TRBJ1-4; cdr3_length: 12; cdr3_aa: SVRGGASNEKLF
d_call: -; v_call: TRBV9; j_call: TRBJ2-1; cdr3_length: 14; cdr3_aa: ASSPLSLLLYNEQF
d_call: TRBD2; v_call: TRBV18; j_call: TRBJ2-1; cdr3_length: 15; cdr3_aa: ASSPRTSGGHYNEQF
d_call: TRBD1; v_call: TRBV11-2; j_call: TRBJ2-2; cdr3_length: 16; cdr3_aa: ASSPRRGTGGNTGELF
d_call: TRBD2; v_call: TRBV5-1; j_call: TRBJ2-1; cdr3_length: 13; cdr3_aa: ASSLNLAGANEQF
d_call: -; v_call: TRBV15; j_call: TRBJ2-7; cdr3_length: 13; cdr3_aa: ATSRDERQGGEQY
d_call: -; v_call: TRBV2; j_call: TRBJ2-3; cdr3_length: 13; cdr3_aa: ASTPEAGNTDTQY
d_call: -; v_call: TRBV5-1; j_call: TRBJ2-7; cdr3_length: 13; cdr3_aa: ASSYFQGPRYEQY